The T cell receptor (beta chain) under discussion was sequenced for a study of CD8 T cells in ankylosing spondylitis. This clonotype was detected a few times. The antigen remains unidentified. Germline assignment: CDR1 SGHTA and CDR2 FQGTGA. This CDR3 has 16 residues. Trimming stripped 2 bases from V and 0 bases from J, with 12 bases between. TCRdb ran MiXCR on the 5' RACE reads and lists one entry per CDR3 protein. Found here are some 33,000 distinct CDR3 sequences, about 14% of them singletons; the top ten hold 30% to 40%. General study results and limits: A CD8+ phenotype characterized the disease-linked clones, which were relatively rare in peripheral blood.

Sample: blood. The TCR sequence derives from a male donor with ankylosing spondylitis or in good health (not recorded which). This chain connects TRBV7-3 to TRBJ2-3, with a tentative D call TRBD2 (5 bases). In DNA, the CDR3 is TGTGCCAGCAGCTTACGCCGGACTCAGAGCACAGATACGCAGTATTTT. It encodes CASSLRRTQSTDTQYF.